This T cell receptor (beta chain) appears in the sequencing data of a study of T cell responses to AZD1222 COVID-19 vaccine. Regarding the study as a whole: There were vaccine-associated CD4 TCRs across spike, dominant at 160-218 and 743-854. Vaccination with two AZD1222 doses was followed by a rise in Spike-specific TCR breadth and depth.

This CDR3 comprises 15 residues. V lost 0 bases to trimming and J lost 6 bases, with 13 bases between them. CDR1 is SGHNT and CDR2 is YYREEE in the germline V gene (reference sequence). TCRdb's table, derived via immunoSEQ multiplex PCR, lists solely in-frame clones and lacks some. The data contain 50,000 to 70,000 clones, roughly nine tenths of them singletons. Turning to this clone: Its antigen is still unknown.

V and J are TRBV5-4 and TRBJ1-3, with a tentative D call TRBD1 (6 bases). Sequenced here: peripheral blood, sampled 28 days after the second AZD1222 dose. This clonotype originated in an adult who received the AZD1222 COVID-19 vaccine. The CDR3 nucleotides are TGTGCCAGCAGCTTGGAACAGGGTGTCGAAAACACCATATATTTT. Its protein is CASSLEQGVENTIYF.